This entry describes one T cell receptor beta chain. The data belong to a study of blood T cell repertoires in COVID-19. Germline CDR1 reads GTSNPN; CDR2 reads SVGIG (reference sequence). This CDR3 contains 13 residues. V was clipped by 7 bases and J by 7 bases; unmatched bases: 9. Original methodology: Researchers report that nucleated cell counts were estimated from reference gene primer amplification. Sequencing was performed with immunoSEQ multiplex PCR; in TCRdb, only in-frame clones are kept and a portion is missing. V, J and clone size derive from that table, while D and trimming were established from the DNA sequence. The data contain around 63,000 clones, more than 80% of them singletons.

Sequencing used peripheral blood. The TCR sequence derives from a woman of 80 years or more with acute or convalescent COVID-19. The V gene is TRBV30, the J gene TRBJ2-1, with 8 bases identical to TRBD2. Written as DNA, the CDR3 is TGTGCCTTCGAGAGCGGGAGTATTAATGAGCAGTTCTTC. As protein: CAFESGSINEQFF.